Presented here are 22 T cell receptor beta chains from one specimen sequenced in a study of CD8 T cells in cerebrospinal fluid in Alzheimer's disease. TCRdb reprocessed the 10x single-cell sequencing reads and stores each CDR3 protein as one record, lacking DNA. This listing includes around 1,300 distinct CDR3 sequences. The sample was cerebrospinal fluid. The receptors shown here come from a human donor with mild cognitive impairment.

This clonotype is classed as large by frequency. CDR3 amino acids: CASSLFRGTDNEQFF. The chain is built from TRBV7-2 and TRBJ2-1; TCRdb gives TRBD1 as the D gene, but with no DNA this cannot be confirmed. Germline CDR1 and CDR2: SGHTA and FQGNSA. CDR3 length: 15 residues.

Considering frequency, this clonotype is large. This sequence joins TRBV5-1 and TRBJ2-5; TCRdb's assignment of TRBD2 cannot be checked, as there is no DNA. The CDR3 length is 16 residues. Germline assignment: CDR1 SGHRS and CDR2 YFSETQ. The CDR3: CASRDTRTSIRETQYF.

This clonotype ranks as large in terms of frequency. This chain joins TRBV10-3 and TRBJ2-3; the TRBD1 assignment by TCRdb is unverifiable without DNA. The CDR3 totals 16 residues. Germline V lookup: CDR1 ENHRY, CDR2 SYGVKD. The CDR3 spells CAISEPGTGRTDTQYF.

Its frequency marks this clonotype as medium-sized. V is TRBV5-6 and J is TRBJ1-4; TCRdb returns TRBD1, unconfirmable since there is no DNA. Germline CDR1 reads SGHDT; CDR2 reads YYEEEE. This CDR3 has 12 residues. The CDR3 sequence: CASSRDRGSLFF.

This clonotype ranks as medium-sized in terms of frequency. The chain recombines TRBV5-1 with TRBJ2-3. The CDR3 has 14 residues. Germline V gene sequence: CDR1 SGHRS, CDR2 YFSETQ. CDR3 residues: CASSVGTATDTQYF.

This chain uses TRBV9 with TRBJ1-5; the D call from TCRdb, TRBD1, cannot be confirmed without DNA. Germline lookup yields CDR1 SGDLS and CDR2 YYNGEE. This CDR3 region has 14 residues. The CDR3: CASSANTGNQPQHF. The full variable domain, with the rest looked up from reference TRBV9 and TRBJ1-5, is DSGVTQTPKHLITATGQRVTLRCSPRSGDLSVYWYQQSLDQGLQFLIQYYNGEERAKGNILERFSAQQFPDLHSELNLSSLELGDSALYFCASSANTGNQPQHFGDGTRLSIL.

This clonotype registers medium-sized by frequency. The CDR3 reads CASRTRRGQGYTDTQYF. The gene calls are TRBV28 and TRBJ2-3; TCRdb's D call of TRBD1 is untestable without DNA. Germline CDR1 is MDHEN and CDR2 is SYDVKM. The CDR3 consists of 17 residues.

This clonotype is classed as medium-sized by frequency. CDR3 sequence: CASSPDRSNTEAFF. This sequence joins TRBV9 and TRBJ1-1; TCRdb designates TRBD1, a call that cannot be tested without DNA. The germline V gene encodes CDR1 SGDLS and CDR2 YYNGEE. The CDR3 loop spans 14 amino acids.

The chain uses TRBV10-2 and TRBJ2-1; the TCRdb D gene call, TRBD2, has no DNA to confirm it. Germline V lookup: CDR1 WSHSY, CDR2 SAAADI. The CDR3 is 15 amino acids. The chain's CDR3 is CASSEGLAGGGEQFF.

This clonotype is identified as large from frequency. The V gene is TRBV7-2, the J gene TRBJ1-5; lacking DNA, the TRBD1 call made by TCRdb goes unchecked. CDR1 SGHTA and CDR2 FQGNSA come from the germline V gene. The CDR3 totals 20 residues. The CDR3 region is CASSSWEGGQGFRSNQPQHF.

By frequency, this clonotype registers medium-sized. This chain uses TRBV18 with TRBJ2-5. This CDR3 comprises 14 residues. The germline CDR1 and CDR2 sequences are KGHSH and LQKENI. The CDR3 is CASSQNQARETQYF.

Considering frequency, this clonotype is medium-sized. The rearrangement links TRBV6-1 to TRBJ2-3; TCRdb lists TRBD2, though no DNA is available to test this call. The CDR3 sequence is 15 residues long. Germline V lookup: CDR1 MNHNS, CDR2 SASEGT. This chain's CDR3 is CASSEVGRDRDTQYF.

Its frequency marks this clonotype as large (0.1 to 1%). The gene calls are TRBV5-1 and TRBJ2-3; lacking DNA, the TRBD1 call made by TCRdb goes unchecked. The CDR3 sequence is 14 residues long. From germline, CDR1 is SGHRS and CDR2 YFSETQ. The CDR3 loop reads CASSPRGDTDTQYF.

By frequency, this clonotype registers medium-sized (0.01 to 0.1%). The chain employs TRBV15 and TRBJ1-2; the D gene TCRdb calls, TRBD1, cannot be checked with no DNA. The CDR3 length is 16 residues. The germline V gene encodes CDR1 LNHNV and CDR2 YYDKDF (reference sequence). The CDR3 region is CATNTAWDNPNYGYTF.

Considering frequency, this clonotype is medium-sized. This CDR3 is CASSKQGAPLHF. The chain couples TRBV6-5 to TRBJ1-6; as DNA is missing, the TRBD1 call by TCRdb cannot be tested. The germline CDR1 and CDR2 sequences are MNHEY and SVGAGI. The CDR3 is 12 residues long.

This clonotype is called medium-sized based on its frequency. This sequence joins TRBV5-4 and TRBJ2-5. There are 13 residues in the CDR3. In germline, CDR1 is SGHNT, CDR2 YYREEE (reference sequence). CDR3 sequence reads: CASSLGGQETQYF.

This clonotype is called medium-sized based on its frequency. The rearrangement uses TRBV20-1 and TRBJ2-7; TCRdb proposes TRBD2, but this gene call is untestable without DNA. The length of the CDR3 is 17 residues. The germline gives CDR1 DFQATT, CDR2 SNEGSKA (reference sequence). CDR3 loop: CSASSLAGGPRSYEQYF.

This clonotype shows up as medium-sized by frequency. The gene calls are TRBV5-1 and TRBJ1-4; TCRdb gives TRBD1 as the D gene, but with no DNA this cannot be confirmed. This CDR3 region has 13 residues. Per germline, CDR1 SGHRS and CDR2 YFSETQ. This CDR3 is CASSYGGDEKLFF.

This clonotype is classed as medium-sized by frequency. V and J are TRBV4-1 and TRBJ1-6; TCRdb names TRBD1, which stays unverified in the absence of DNA. The CDR3 is 16 residues long. Germline V gives CDR1 MGHRA, CDR2 YSYEKL. This CDR3 reads CASSQISGTGDSPLHF.

This clonotype is medium-sized by frequency. The chain is built from TRBV12-3 or TRBV12-4 and TRBJ2-2; TCRdb picks TRBD2, but there is no DNA to check that call. The CDR3 extends over 16 amino acids. CDR3 protein: CASRRTSGGNTGELFF.

This clonotype counts as medium-sized (0.01 to 0.1%) by frequency. This sequence joins TRBV4-1 and TRBJ1-2. CDR3 size: 15 residues. Per germline, CDR1 MGHRA and CDR2 YSYEKL. The CDR3 sequence: CASSHRHGGNYGYTF.

In terms of frequency, this clonotype is medium-sized. The gene calls are TRBV9 and TRBJ2-1; the D gene TCRdb calls, TRBD2, cannot be checked with no DNA. Germline V CDR1 and CDR2: SGDLS, YYNGEE. There are 16 residues in the CDR3. This CDR3 is CASSPSAGYSYNEQFF. The full variable domain, in which reference TRBV9 and TRBJ2-1 provide the parts outside the CDR3, is DSGVTQTPKHLITATGQRVTLRCSPRSGDLSVYWYQQSLDQGLQFLIQYYNGEERAKGNILERFSAQQFPDLHSELNLSSLELGDSALYFCASSPSAGYSYNEQFFGPGTRLTVL.